The 13 T cell receptor beta chains presented below share a single source sample, sequenced in a study of blood T cell repertoires in COVID-19. Generated by immunoSEQ multiplex PCR, the TCRdb table keeps only in-frame clones and is missing some. The repertoire has 400,000 to 450,000 clones, about 88% of them found once; the top ten carry about 1.6%. The sequenced material came from peripheral blood. These receptor sequences come from a middle-aged woman with COVID-19, enrolled during active disease.

The chain combines TRBV5-4 with TRBJ2-2; D gene unclear. Germline CDR1 and CDR2: SGHNT and YYREEE (reference sequence). The length of the CDR3 is 15 residues. V was shortened by 3 bases and J by 1 base, with 10 bases between the two germline ends. CDR3 region: CASSSGIGNTGELFF. In nucleotides, the CDR3 is TGTGCCAGCAGCTCAGGAATCGGGAACACCGGGGAGCTGTTTTTT.

J is TRBJ1-5 and V is TRBV27; weak D call: TRBD1 (5 bases). V was shortened by 4 bases and J by 5 bases, with 12 bases between the two germline ends. Per the germline V gene, CDR1 is MNHEY and CDR2 is SMNVEV (reference sequence). The CDR3 extends over 14 amino acids. CDR3 sequence (DNA): TGTGCCAGCAGTTCCAGGGTGGGGTATCAGCCCCAGCATTTT. Its translation: CASSSRVGYQPQHF.

The chain is built from TRBV2 and TRBJ2-5; the match to TRBD2 covers 8 bases. Trimming at V came to 5 bases and at J to 1 base, leaving 3 bases not matched to a gene. The CDR3 consists of 14 residues. Germline V lookup: CDR1 SNHLY, CDR2 FYNNEI. The CDR3 DNA is TGTGCCAGCAGTAGCGGGGGCCTCCAAGAGACCCAGTACTTC. This encodes CASSSGGLQETQYF.

V is TRBV19 and J is TRBJ1-5; 8 bases line up with TRBD1. Germline CDR1 and CDR2: LNHDA and SQIVND (reference sequence). Losses at the gene ends were 5 bases for V and 9 bases for J; bases not matched to a gene: 9. The CDR3 spans 14 residues. In DNA form, the CDR3 reads TGTGCCAGTAGTCCAGGACAGGGCCAGAGGCCCCAGCATTTT. This translates into CASSPGQGQRPQHF.

The rearrangement uses TRBV19 and TRBJ1-5; possible D gene TRBD1, 5 bases. CDR3 length: 15 residues. The germline V and J ends were trimmed by 7 bases and 3 bases, with 16 bases remaining between them. Germline V gene sequence: CDR1 LNHDA, CDR2 SQIVND (reference sequence). CDR3: CASKKQALNNQPQHF. As DNA, the CDR3 is TGTGCCAGTAAAAAACAGGCCCTTAACAATCAGCCCCAGCATTTT. The entire variable domain, with the rest obtained from reference TRBV19 and TRBJ1-5, is as follows: DGGITQSPKYLFRKEGQNVTLSCEQNLNHDAMYWYRQDPGQGLRLIYYSQIVNDFQKGDIAEGYSVSREKKESFPLTVTSAQKNPTAFYLCASKKQALNNQPQHFGDGTRLSIL.

This chain joins TRBV6-5 and TRBJ1-3; no definite D call. The CDR3 totals 15 residues. Trimming removed 0 bases from V and 3 bases from J, with 9 bases in between. Germline-derived CDR1 and CDR2 are MNHEY and SVGAGI. CDR3 protein: CASSYSETSGNTIYF. In DNA form, the CDR3 reads TGTGCCAGCAGTTACTCAGAGACAAGTGGAAACACCATATATTTT.

This rearrangement joins TRBV7-2 to TRBJ1-6, with D uncertain. The germline V gene has CDR1 SGHTA and CDR2 FQGNSA. The CDR3 contains 13 residues. V was shortened by 2 bases and J by 10 bases, with 9 bases between the two germline ends. CDR3 nucleotide sequence: TGTGCCAGCAGCTTATTGGAGGAGTCACCCCTCCACTTT. It translates to CASSLLEESPLHF.

This sequence joins TRBV6-6 and TRBJ1-1; tentatively, D is TRBD1 (5 bases). The CDR3 length is 14 residues. The germline V gene encodes CDR1 MNHNY and CDR2 SVGAGI (reference sequence). Trimming cost V 2 bases and J 6 bases, with 13 bases left between them. The CDR3 loop reads CASSYGGVGAEAFF. The CDR3, as DNA: TGTGCCAGCAGTTACGGAGGGGTGGGGGCTGAAGCTTTCTTT.

This chain joins TRBV28 and TRBJ2-7; D is undetermined. This CDR3 region has 15 residues. The germline CDR1 and CDR2 sequences are MDHEN and SYDVKM. V lost 5 bases to trimming and J lost 4 bases, with 18 bases between them. The CDR3 sequence is CASSPFPAGRYEQYF. For the CDR3, the DNA is TGTGCCAGCAGTCCCTTCCCGGCAGGTAGGTACGAGCAGTACTTC.

In the case of this clone: At the DNA level, this CDR3 is encoded by other sequences in the same sample as well. This chain uses TRBV6-5 with TRBJ1-2; maybe TRBD1 (6 bases). Germline CDR1 reads MNHEY; CDR2 reads SVGAGI. The CDR3 covers 12 residues. V was cut by 2 bases and J by 6 bases, with 7 bases left in between. Here the CDR3 reads CASSYRGNGYTF. The CDR3 DNA is TGTGCCAGCAGTTACAGGGGGAATGGCTACACCTTC.

The V call is TRBV19, the J call TRBJ1-5; no firm D call. The V gene's germline CDR1 is LNHDA and CDR2 SQIVND (reference sequence). The CDR3 loop spans 16 amino acids. Trimming shortened V by 0 bases and J by 0 bases, and 9 bases separated the two germline ends. CDR3 sequence reads: CASSIEPGYSNQPQHF. In DNA form, the CDR3 reads TGTGCCAGTAGTATAGAACCAGGATATAGCAATCAGCCCCAGCATTTT.

The J gene is TRBJ1-1, the V gene TRBV25-1, with unresolved D. Trimming cost V 4 bases and J 1 base, with 13 bases left between them. The CDR3 sequence is 15 residues long. Germline CDR1 reads MGHDK; CDR2 reads SYGVNS. CDR3 region: CASSVGGLGNTEAFF. CDR3 DNA sequence: TGTGCCAGCAGTGTCGGAGGATTGGGGAACACTGAAGCTTTCTTT.

The CDR3: CASSVPGTDEKLFF. CDR3 nucleotides: TGTGCCAGCAGCGTACCCGGGACAGACGAAAAACTGTTTTTT. The chain carries TRBV9 and TRBJ1-4; TRBD1 aligns across 7 bases. Germline loops: CDR1 SGDLS, CDR2 YYNGEE. The CDR3 loop spans 14 amino acids. V dropped 1 base and J dropped 8; count of bases not matched to a gene: 5.